One and the same sample provided the 10 T cell receptor beta chains below, sequenced in a study of T cell repertoires in cytomegalovirus infection. Using its own MiXCR run on the reads, TCRdb lists one record per CDR3 protein. This table holds under 850,000 distinct CDR3 sequences, 33% found once. What these receptors recognize is not known. Here the sequenced sample was cultured PBMCs, taken from culture after CMV antigen stimulation. Receptor source: a human donor in good health (CMV status not recorded). Some clones in this sample may be carry-over from other donors' samples.

This clonotype turned up a few times. The chain has TRBV6-5 and TRBJ1-3, with D unclear. Germline V lookup: CDR1 MNHEY, CDR2 SVGAGI. Trimming took 8 bases from V and 0 from J, leaving 11 bases between them. This CDR3 spans 14 amino acids. The CDR3 DNA reads as TGTGCCAGCGTTCCAGCCTCCTCTGGAAACACCATATATTTT. It yields the protein CASVPASSGNTIYF.

This chain joins TRBV5-4 and TRBJ1-3; TRBD1 might be the D (6 bases). This CDR3 has 13 amino acids. V was pared by 2 bases and J by 8 bases, with 11 bases between. CDR1 is SGHNT, CDR2 YYREEE, per germline (reference sequence). CDR3 sequence (DNA): TGTGCCAGCAGCTTTTCAGGGGTTGACACCATATATTTT. It specifies CASSFSGVDTIYF.

This sequence joins TRBV20-1 and TRBJ2-2; possibly TRBD1 or TRBD2 for D (5 bases each). V dropped 0 bases and J dropped 2 bases, with 10 bases sitting between them. Germline CDR1 DFQATT, CDR2 SNEGSKA (reference sequence). This CDR3 spans 15 amino acids. The CDR3 loop reads CSARDLGTNTGELFF. The CDR3 DNA reads TGCAGTGCTAGAGACCTAGGGACCAACACCGGGGAGCTGTTTTTT.

This clonotype occurred a few times. The rearrangement uses TRBV9 and TRBJ1-6, with D perhaps TRBD1 (5 bases). The CDR3 length is 14 residues. From germline, CDR1 is SGDLS and CDR2 YYNGEE. Trimming removed 3 bases from V and 14 bases from J, with 18 bases in between. As DNA, the CDR3 is TGTGCCAGCAGCGGACCGGGACCTCACCCGACCCTCCACTTT. Amino acid sequence: CASSGPGPHPTLHF.

This clonotype was picked up a small number of times. The chain couples TRBV10-3 to TRBJ1-2; no clear D. Trimming stripped 3 bases from V and 4 bases from J, with 21 bases between. Germline CDR1 is ENHRY and CDR2 is SYGVKD. This CDR3 region has 17 residues. The CDR3 coding sequence is TGTGCCATCAGTGATTCTAGCCTGGGGATTTCTGTCTATGGCTACACCTTC. Translation: CAISDSSLGISVYGYTF.

This clonotype has a handful of counts. The chain has TRBV7-2 and TRBJ2-5, with 13 bases fitting TRBD2. Germline CDR1 reads SGHTA; CDR2 reads FQGNSA. Unmatched junction bases numbered 8, after V lost 5 bases and J lost 5 bases. The CDR3 totals 16 residues. DNA of the CDR3: TGTGCCAGCAGCCCCAGACTAGCGGGAGGTGACGAGACCCAGTACTTC. The encoded protein is CASSPRLAGGDETQYF.

This rearrangement joins TRBV12-3 or TRBV12-4 to TRBJ2-3; 7 positions match TRBD2. V lost 4 bases and J lost 6; bases outside the gene matches: 7. The CDR3 is made up of 14 amino acids. The CDR3 DNA reads TGTGCCAGCAGTTCTGAGGGAGGGCGGGATACGCAGTATTTT. Its translation: CASSSEGGRDTQYF.

The chain uses TRBV13 and TRBJ1-4; the D is unclear. The CDR3 has 12 amino acids. Germline lookup yields CDR1 PRHDT and CDR2 FYEKMQ (reference sequence). V was cut by 3 bases and J by 6 bases, with 5 bases left in between. The CDR3 protein is CASSFRYEKLFF. DNA of the CDR3: TGTGCCAGCAGCTTCAGATATGAAAAACTGTTTTTT.

This clonotype has a count of ten or more. The chain has TRBV7-2 and TRBJ1-1, with 7 bases that match TRBD1. Per the germline V gene, CDR1 is SGHTA and CDR2 is FQGNSA. J was trimmed by 2 bases and V by 3 bases; bases with no gene match: 6. The CDR3 is 15 residues long. The CDR3 DNA sequence: TGTGCCAGCAGCTTGCGAGGGACAGCCAACACTGAAGCTTTCTTT. Its protein product is CASSLRGTANTEAFF.

Ten or more counts support this clonotype. The chain combines TRBV7-6 with TRBJ1-3; TRBD1 matches 7 bases. Germline V gene sequence: CDR1 SGHVS, CDR2 FNYEAQ. There are 15 residues in the CDR3. Trimming at V came to 4 bases and at J to 0 bases, leaving 3 bases not matched to a gene. The CDR3 region is CASSWGTASGNTIYF. CDR3 nucleotides: TGTGCCAGCAGCTGGGGGACAGCCTCTGGAAACACCATATATTTT.